What follows are 3 T cell receptor beta chains derived from one specimen sequenced in a study of T cells in Graves' hyperthyroidism and ophthalmopathy. Template material for amplifying TCR beta CDR3 regions consisted of RNA transcripts. RT-PCR in the first round (using the HTBI primer set) targeted the TCR CDR3. In TCRdb, the multiplex PCR reads were re-called with MiXCR into one record per CDR3 protein. The sample shows about 110,000 distinct CDR3 sequences, roughly 15% of them seen only once. The specimen sequenced was blood. The receptors stem from a woman in her 50s with Graves' hyperthyroidism.

This clonotype was detected many times. The V call is TRBV10-3, the J call TRBJ2-7; tentative D call: TRBD2 (5 bases). V was cut by 3 bases and J by 6 bases, with 18 bases left in between. This CDR3 is 15 amino acids long. Germline CDR1 is ENHRY and CDR2 is SYGVKD. DNA for the CDR3: TGTGCCATCAGTGAATCAGCGGCCACCCACAGCGAGCAGTACTTC. It translates to CAISESAATHSEQYF.

This clonotype was detected many times. The rearrangement links TRBV5-1 to TRBJ2-7, with 8 bases that match TRBD1. Trimming cost V 1 base and J 6 bases; bases outside gene matches: 6. Germline CDR1 SGHRS, CDR2 YFSETQ. The CDR3 has 14 amino acids. Written as DNA, the CDR3 is TGCGCCAGCAGCTTGACAGGGGGGCAGGGCGAGCAGTACGTC. It codes for CASSLTGGQGEQYV.

This clonotype has a count of ten or more. The chain has TRBV19 and TRBJ1-5; D uncertain. V lost 1 base, J lost 1 base, and 11 bases lay in between. CDR1 is LNHDA and CDR2 is SQIVND in the germline V gene (reference sequence). This CDR3 has 16 amino acids. The CDR3 coding sequence is TGTGCCAGTAGTATAGGGAGGCCGAGGAGCAATCAGCCCCAGCATTTT. Protein product: CASSIGRPRSNQPQHF.